This record covers a single TCR beta chain. The target antigen is unknown. This sample stems from a study of OX40 agonist ivuxolimab in advanced cancers. Background on the study: Ivuxolimab was administered intravenously to patients at 0.01 to 10 mg/kg every 2 weeks. Those enrolled were roughly 80% male, with a mean age of roughly 62 years and ages from about 20 to 79. Patients assigned to dose escalation were diagnosed with hepatocellular carcinoma, melanoma, renal cell or head and neck cancer. Study-level points and caveats: CD4+ and CD8+ blood T cells expanded clonally by week 6 at 0.1 to 3.0 mg/kg.

The ends were cut back, 2 bases at V and 8 bases at J, with 22 bases in the middle. Germline CDR1 reads SGHDT; CDR2 reads YYEEEE. This CDR3 contains 16 residues. Libraries were prepared by immunoSEQ multiplex PCR; TCRdb keeps only in-frame clonotypes and omits some of them. The table lists fewer than 80,000 clones, roughly 80% of them singletons. This TCR came from an adult with an advanced solid tumor such as melanoma, head and neck, liver or kidney cancer. The sequencing here drew on CD4+ or CD8+ T cells sorted from blood, taken in a trial of the OX40 agonist ivuxolimab. The chain has TRBV5-6 and TRBJ1-2; no reliable D call. Written as DNA, the CDR3 is TGTGCCAGCAGCTTCGTCGTGATAGAGGTGGGTGACGGCTACACCTTC. It codes for CASSFVVIEVGDGYTF.